A selection of T cell receptor beta chains follows, all from one sample in a study of blood T cells in healthy people across ages. MiXCR was run by TCRdb on the 5' RACE reads, yielding one entry per CDR3 protein. The data hold some 1 million distinct CDR3 sequences, with 45% observed a single time. Sequencing was carried out using blood. Receptors originate from a woman in her fifties or sixties in good health. Each CDR3 is given with its conserved first and last residue. A D gene is named only where the DNA matches it firmly. The size of a clone is reported for some rows only, either as once, few or many, or as a class for expanded clones.

CDR3 protein: CASSLAGQRLARREQYF
CDR3 DNA: TGCGCCAGCAGCTTGGCCGGTCAGCGACTAGCCCGGCGAGAGCAGTACTTC
J gene: TRBJ2-7
D gene: TRBD2
clone size: many
V gene: TRBV5-1

CDR3 protein: CASSTGGDTEAFF
CDR3 DNA: TGTGCCAGCAGTACAGGGGGGGACACTGAAGCTTTCTTT
J gene: TRBJ1-1
D gene: TRBD1
clone size: -
V gene: TRBV6-4

CDR3 protein: CSVVTVLNTEAFF
CDR3 DNA: TGCAGCGTTGTTACGGTACTTAACACTGAAGCTTTCTTT
J gene: TRBJ1-1
D gene: -
clone size: -
V gene: TRBV29-1

CDR3 protein: CASGKGQGANYGYTF
CDR3 DNA: TGTGCCAGCGGAAAAGGACAGGGGGCCAACTATGGCTACACCTTC
J gene: TRBJ1-2
D gene: TRBD1
clone size: once
V gene: TRBV27

CDR3 protein: CASSAGGRQYF
CDR3 DNA: TGTGCCAGCAGCGCGGGAGGTCGGCAGTACTTC
J gene: TRBJ2-4
D gene: TRBD2
clone size: few
V gene: TRBV9

CDR3 protein: CASSQDGSHDKEQFF
CDR3 DNA: TGTGCCAGCAGCCAGGACGGATCCCACGACAAAGAGCAGTTCTTC
J gene: TRBJ2-1
D gene: -
clone size: once
V gene: TRBV3-1

CDR3 protein: CAWTSGSGGTQYF
CDR3 DNA: TGTGCCTGGACGAGCGGGAGTGGCGGGACCCAGTACTTC
J gene: TRBJ2-5
D gene: TRBD2
clone size: -
V gene: TRBV30

CDR3 protein: CSARLPAASEETQYF
CDR3 DNA: TGCAGTGCTAGGCTACCCGCAGCGAGTGAAGAGACCCAGTACTTC
J gene: TRBJ2-5
D gene: -
clone size: -
V gene: TRBV20-1

CDR3 protein: CASSRQGNEKLFF
CDR3 DNA: TGTGCCAGCTCGAGACAGGGTAATGAAAAACTGTTTTTT
J gene: TRBJ1-4
D gene: TRBD1
clone size: -
V gene: TRBV2

CDR3 protein: CASRFMGSGEKLFF
CDR3 DNA: TGTGCCAGCCGATTTATGGGGTCCGGTGAAAAACTGTTTTTT
J gene: TRBJ1-4
D gene: -
clone size: -
V gene: TRBV27

CDR3 protein: CSAESGTSFPSYEQYF
CDR3 DNA: TGCAGTGCCGAATCCGGGACTAGCTTCCCCTCCTACGAGCAGTACTTC
J gene: TRBJ2-7
D gene: TRBD2
clone size: -
V gene: TRBV20-1

CDR3 protein: CASSVGQLAGYEQYF
CDR3 DNA: TGTGCCAGCAGCGTAGGACAACTTGCCGGCTACGAGCAGTACTTC
J gene: TRBJ2-7
D gene: -
clone size: few
V gene: TRBV9

CDR3 protein: CATSEGQSYNEQFF
CDR3 DNA: TGTGCCACCAGTGAGGGACAGTCCTACAATGAGCAGTTCTTC
J gene: TRBJ2-1
D gene: TRBD1
clone size: -
V gene: TRBV24-1

CDR3 protein: CATDGGGYNEQFF
CDR3 DNA: TGTGCCACAGACGGGGGGGGATACAATGAGCAGTTCTTC
J gene: TRBJ2-1
D gene: TRBD2
clone size: -
V gene: TRBV10-3

CDR3 protein: CATSSQGRNEQFF
CDR3 DNA: TGTGCCACCAGCTCCCAAGGAAGGAATGAGCAGTTCTTC
J gene: TRBJ2-1
D gene: -
clone size: few
V gene: TRBV15

CDR3 protein: CSVGADRGGEETQYF
CDR3 DNA: TGCAGCGTTGGTGCTGACAGGGGAGGGGAAGAGACCCAGTACTTC
J gene: TRBJ2-5
D gene: -
clone size: few
V gene: TRBV29-1

CDR3 protein: CASKGRGSGNEQFF
CDR3 DNA: TGTGCCAGCAAGGGTCGGGGTTCCGGCAATGAGCAGTTCTTC
J gene: TRBJ2-1
D gene: -
clone size: few
V gene: TRBV27

CDR3 protein: CASSTNTGTLTYEQYF
CDR3 DNA: TGCGCCAGCAGCACCAACACCGGGACATTGACCTACGAGCAGTACTTC
J gene: TRBJ2-7
D gene: -
clone size: -
V gene: TRBV5-1

CDR3 protein: CASSFLTPQGAEAFF
CDR3 DNA: TGCGCCAGCAGCTTTCTCACACCTCAGGGGGCTGAAGCTTTCTTT
J gene: TRBJ1-1
D gene: TRBD1
clone size: -
V gene: TRBV5-1

CDR3 protein: CSARRLLGETQYF
CDR3 DNA: TGCAGTGCTAGACGCCTCCTTGGAGAGACCCAGTACTTC
J gene: TRBJ2-5
D gene: -
clone size: -
V gene: TRBV20-1

CDR3 protein: CATSDGPLGTQYF
CDR3 DNA: TGTGCCACCAGTGATGGACCATTAGGGACCCAGTACTTC
J gene: TRBJ2-5
D gene: -
clone size: -
V gene: TRBV24-1

CDR3 protein: CATSRLAGGSYNEQFF
CDR3 DNA: TGTGCCACCAGCAGACTAGCGGGAGGCTCCTACAATGAGCAGTTCTTC
J gene: TRBJ2-1
D gene: TRBD2
clone size: -
V gene: TRBV15